Listed here are 10 T cell receptor beta chains from one sample, sequenced in a study of CD8 T cells in ankylosing spondylitis. Findings and caveats of the study: In ankylosing spondylitis blood, a motif of about 8 highly homologous TCR beta variants appeared characteristic.

TCRdb re-called the 5' RACE reads through MiXCR, storing one row per CDR3 protein. The table records 700,000 to 850,000 distinct CDR3 sequences, approximately 12% of them present only once. Their specific antigens are unknown. The sequenced sample was blood, either unsorted or a sorted T cell fraction (not recorded which). The receptor source for this set is a male donor with ankylosing spondylitis.

This clonotype was detected many times. The chain uses TRBV5-1 and TRBJ2-5, with 8 bases identical to TRBD2. The length of the CDR3 is 16 residues. The V gene's germline CDR1 is SGHRS and CDR2 YFSETQ. The ends lost 4 bases at V and 3 bases at J; junction bases unmatched: 11. The CDR3 nucleotides are TGCGCCAGCAGCCCCGGGACTAGGGGCTGGAAAGAGACCCAGTACTTC. Translated: CASSPGTRGWKETQYF.

In DNA form, the CDR3 reads TGTGCCAGCAGCTCCGGGACTAGCCCCAACCAAGAGACCCAGTACTTC. Translation gives CASSSGTSPNQETQYF. This chain links TRBV11-3 with TRBJ2-5; 9 positions match TRBD2. The CDR3 contains 16 residues. Germline assignment: CDR1 SGHNT and CDR2 YENEEA. V trimming: 4 bases; J trimming: 0 bases; junction bases outside the gene matches: 6.

This clonotype was recorded once. J is TRBJ2-7 and V is TRBV6-7, with D maybe TRBD2 (5 bases). TRBV6-7 is an ORF, and what it does is uncertain. V was shortened by 10 bases and J by 5 bases, with 18 bases between the two germline ends. The length of the CDR3 is 13 residues. The CDR3 region is CATQDYQGHEQYF. The CDR3 DNA is TGTGCCACCCAAGACTACCAAGGGCACGAGCAGTACTTC.

This clonotype was detected a few times. The rearrangement uses TRBV7-2 and TRBJ1-5; D remains ambiguous. V was shortened by 5 bases and J by 6 bases, with 11 bases between the two germline ends. Germline V gene sequence: CDR1 SGHTA, CDR2 FQGNSA. The CDR3 length is 13 residues. The CDR3 is CASSDGPPQPQHF. CDR3 nucleotides: TGTGCCAGCAGCGACGGGCCCCCTCAGCCCCAGCATTTT.

The chain uses TRBV6-5 and TRBJ1-2; D unclear. Per the germline V gene, CDR1 is MNHEY and CDR2 is SVGAGI. The CDR3 has 15 amino acids. The V and J ends lost 0 bases and 6 bases respectively, with 14 bases between them. CDR3 coding DNA: TGTGCCAGCAGTTACTCGATCGTGGCAGGAAATGGCTACACCTTC. Its translation: CASSYSIVAGNGYTF.

This clonotype was counted only a few times. This rearrangement joins TRBV28 to TRBJ2-5, with D possibly matching TRBD2 (6 bases). The CDR3 sequence is 15 residues long. CDR1 and CDR2 (germline): MDHEN, SYDVKM. The V end was cut by 6 bases, the J end by 3 bases, with 17 bases between. CDR3 in amino acids: CASSLLGSGKETQYF. The CDR3 DNA follows: TGTGCCAGCAGCCTCCTCGGTAGCGGCAAAGAGACCCAGTACTTC. The complete variable domain, with remaining parts taken from reference TRBV28 and TRBJ2-5, reads DVKVTQSSRYLVKRTGEKVFLECVQDMDHENMFWYRQDPGLGLRLIYFSYDVKMKEKGDIPEGYSVSREKKERFSLILESASTNQTSMYLCASSLLGSGKETQYFGPGTRLLVL.

This rearrangement joins TRBV5-1 to TRBJ2-2; 8 nucleotides match TRBD1. The V gene's germline CDR1 is SGHRS and CDR2 YFSETQ. J was trimmed by 10 bases and V by 0 bases; bases with no gene match: 11. The length of the CDR3 is 16 residues. The CDR3 spells CASSLGPDRVRSELFF. CDR3 DNA: TGCGCCAGCAGCTTGGGGCCGGACAGGGTGCGTTCGGAGCTGTTTTTT.

This clonotype was counted only a few times. The chain recombines TRBV5-1 with TRBJ2-3; 10 positions agree with TRBD2. The CDR3 is 16 residues long. J gave up 0 bases and V 2 bases, and 3 bases lay outside the gene matches. The V gene's germline CDR1 is SGHRS and CDR2 YFSETQ. DNA of the CDR3: TGCGCCAGCAGCTTTAGCGGGGGGACTAGCACAGATACGCAGTATTTT. As protein: CASSFSGGTSTDTQYF.

This clonotype came up a few times. V and J are TRBV7-9 and TRBJ2-7, with unresolved D. Germline CDR1 is SEHNR and CDR2 is FQNEAQ (reference sequence). CDR3 length equals 14 residues. V was trimmed by 3 bases and J by 1 base, leaving 10 bases between them. CDR3 coding DNA: TGTGCCAGCAGCTTTGCGGAGAAATCCTACGAGCAGTACTTC. Translating it yields CASSFAEKSYEQYF.

This chain links TRBV5-1 with TRBJ1-1; D is perhaps TRBD1 (5 bases). This CDR3 has 13 amino acids. Germline V lookup: CDR1 SGHRS, CDR2 YFSETQ. The V and J ends lost 4 bases and 6 bases respectively, with 13 bases between them. The chain's CDR3 is CASSLGSGAEAFF. As DNA, the CDR3 is TGCGCCAGCAGCCTGGGATCGGGGGCTGAAGCTTTCTTT.